Presented here are 26 T cell receptor beta chains from one specimen sequenced in a study of blood T cells in healthy people across ages. It was with a sample-barcoded 5' primer and a J-beta primer mix that a second PCR of roughly 7 to 12 cycles was run. MiXCR was run by TCRdb on the 5' RACE reads, yielding one entry per CDR3 protein. The sample shows roughly 1.5 million distinct CDR3 sequences, 35% to 45% of them seen only once. The source material was blood. These receptors all come from a woman aged 18-29 years in good health.

The CDR3 DNA follows: TGTGCCTGGAGTGAGGGACAGGGGACACTTTCAGATCTGTTTTTT. Protein sequence: CAWSEGQGTLSDLFF. The chain uses TRBV30 and TRBJ2-2, with 10 nucleotides matching TRBD1. The germline CDR1 and CDR2 sequences are GTSNPN and SVGIG (reference sequence). The V gene end was trimmed by 1 base and the J gene end by 14 bases; junction bases not matched to a gene: 13. The CDR3 totals 15 residues.

This clonotype was seen a handful of times. The chain carries TRBV25-1 and TRBJ2-3; 8 nucleotides line up with TRBD1. V lost 3 bases and J lost 4; bases outside the gene matches: 12. The germline V gene encodes CDR1 MGHDK and CDR2 SYGVNS. This CDR3 spans 17 amino acids. The CDR3 loop reads CASSDARQGMGPDTQYF. The CDR3 coding sequence is TGTGCCAGCAGTGATGCCCGACAGGGGATGGGTCCAGATACGCAGTATTTT.

The CDR3 here is CSARATQAGTYNEQFF. Here the CDR3 DNA reads TGCAGTGCTAGAGCGACCCAAGCGGGAACCTACAATGAGCAGTTCTTC. The V call is TRBV20-1, the J call TRBJ2-1; 7 positions agree with TRBD2. CDR1 DFQATT and CDR2 SNEGSKA come from the germline V gene (reference sequence). The CDR3 is 16 amino acids. V was pared by 1 base and J by 2 bases, with 8 bases of the junction left unmatched.

This clonotype has a handful of counts. The CDR3 loop reads CASSGGLAQETQYF. In nucleotides, the CDR3 is TGTGCCAGCAGTGGAGGACTAGCCCAAGAGACCCAGTACTTC. The chain carries TRBV7-2 and TRBJ2-5, with TRBD2 identical over 8 bases. J was trimmed by 1 base and V by 6 bases; bases with no gene match: 4. The length of the CDR3 is 14 residues. Germline V gives CDR1 SGHTA, CDR2 FQGNSA.

This clonotype was seen a few times. The chain joins TRBV6-5 to TRBJ2-5; D might be TRBD2 (5 bases). Germline CDR1 MNHEY, CDR2 SVGAGI. V was clipped by 1 base and J by 2 bases, with 8 bases between them. This CDR3 has 14 amino acids. CDR3 sequence: CASSYWGEQETQYF. The CDR3 bases are TGTGCCAGCAGTTACTGGGGAGAACAAGAGACCCAGTACTTC.

The table lists this clonotype with a few counts. The chain links TRBV20-1 to TRBJ2-7, with 9 bases lining up with TRBD2. This CDR3 contains 15 residues. The J segment lost 3 bases and the V segment lost 3 bases, leaving 9 bases of the junction unmatched. CDR1 and CDR2 from the germline V gene are DFQATT and SNEGSKA (reference sequence). CDR3 DNA: TGCAGTGCTAGTTCCCCCTTGACTAGCGGCTACGAGCAGTACTTC. It yields the protein CSASSPLTSGYEQYF.

The chain employs TRBV6-1 and TRBJ2-5; 7 bases fit TRBD1. The junction had 16 bases not matched to a gene; V was cut back by 4 bases and J by 11 bases. The CDR3 runs 15 residues. Germline-derived CDR1 and CDR2 are MNHNS and SASEGT. This CDR3 is CASSGQQGRLDEQYF. The DNA of the CDR3 is TGTGCCAGCAGTGGACAACAGGGGCGGTTGGATGAGCAGTACTTC.

The chain uses TRBV10-3 and TRBJ2-3; 9 nucleotides agree with TRBD1. The V gene end was trimmed by 6 bases and the J gene end by 3 bases; junction bases not matched to a gene: 7. The CDR3 is 15 amino acids. CDR1 is ENHRY and CDR2 is SYGVKD in the germline V gene. CDR3 bases: TGTGCCATCAGCCTTGGCGGACAGGGGACAGATACGCAGTATTTT. Encoded protein: CAISLGGQGTDTQYF.

This chain links TRBV7-6 with TRBJ2-5; D is ambiguous. The V gene's germline CDR1 is SGHVS and CDR2 FNYEAQ. The CDR3 is 14 residues long. Trimming removed 5 bases from V and 2 bases from J, with 12 bases in between. The CDR3 coding sequence is TGTGCCAGCAGCGGCCCCTCGCAGCAAGAGACCCAGTACTTC. Amino acids: CASSGPSQQETQYF. The variable domain in full, completed from reference TRBV7-6 and TRBJ2-5, reads GAGVSQSPRYKVTKRGQDVALRCDPISGHVSLYWYRQALGQGPEFLTYFNYEAQQDKSGLPNDRFSAERPEGSISTLTIQRTEQRDSAMYRCASSGPSQQETQYFGPGTRLLVL.

J is TRBJ1-2 and V is TRBV5-1; 8 nucleotides agree with TRBD1. Germline values: CDR1 SGHRS, CDR2 YFSETQ. The V segment lost 1 base and the J segment 6 bases; nucleotides outside the gene matches: 2. The CDR3 spans 13 residues. CDR3 in amino acids: CASSLSGGNGYTF. In nucleotides, the CDR3 is TGCGCCAGCAGCTTGTCAGGGGGCAATGGCTACACCTTC. The full variable domain, in which reference TRBV5-1 and TRBJ1-2 provide the parts outside the CDR3, is KAGVTQTPRYLIKTRGQQVTLSCSPISGHRSVSWYQQTPGQGLQFLFEYFSETQRNKGNFPGRFSGRQFSNSRSEMNVSTLELGDSALYLCASSLSGGNGYTFGSGTRLTVV.

The chain is built from TRBV9 and TRBJ1-5; 8 nucleotides match TRBD1. Germline V gene sequence: CDR1 SGDLS, CDR2 YYNGEE. Unmatched junction bases numbered 5, after V lost 3 bases and J lost 3 bases. The CDR3 spans 15 residues. In DNA form, the CDR3 reads TGTGCCAGCAGCGCCGCAGGGGGCCCCAATCAGCCCCAGCATTTT. Protein product: CASSAAGGPNQPQHF.

The genes are TRBV24-1 and TRBJ2-1, with 12 bases matching TRBD2. Germline assignment: CDR1 KGHDR and CDR2 SFDVKD. The CDR3 covers 15 residues. Trimming cost V 5 bases and J 7 bases; bases outside gene matches: 5. The CDR3 is CATSVLAGGRNEQFF. The CDR3 nucleotides are TGTGCCACCAGTGTACTAGCGGGAGGACGTAATGAGCAGTTCTTC.

The V gene is TRBV20-1, the J gene TRBJ2-3; no reliable D call. V lost 8 bases to trimming and J lost 0 bases, with 6 bases between them. The germline V gene encodes CDR1 DFQATT and CDR2 SNEGSKA (reference sequence). The CDR3 spans 11 residues. Written as DNA, the CDR3 is TGCAGTACCAGAAGCACAGATACGCAGTATTTT. This sequence encodes CSTRSTDTQYF.

This clonotype was seen a few times. The rearrangement uses TRBV4-3 and TRBJ1-2; 10 bases are shared with TRBD1. The CDR3 runs to 15 residues. The J segment lost 0 bases and the V segment lost 3 bases, leaving 1 base of the junction unmatched. Germline loops: CDR1 LGHNA, CDR2 YSLEER. CDR3 in DNA: TGCGCCAGCAGCCATGACAGGGGGCCTAACTATGGCTACACCTTC. Protein product: CASSHDRGPNYGYTF.

The chain links TRBV5-6 to TRBJ1-2; D not resolved. V lost 4 bases and J 4 bases, leaving 11 bases between the germline ends. Germline CDR1 is SGHDT and CDR2 is YYEEEE. This CDR3 comprises 13 residues. CDR3 in amino acids: CASSVSQIYGYTF. The CDR3 DNA reads TGTGCCAGCAGCGTGTCACAGATCTATGGCTACACCTTC.

The CDR3: CASGGRESNQPQHF. Written as DNA, the CDR3 is TGTGCTAGTGGGGGGCGCGAGAGCAATCAGCCCCAGCATTTT. V gene TRBV12-5 combines with J gene TRBJ1-5, with D possibly TRBD1 on 5 matching bases. The CDR3 length is 14 residues. The germline V and J ends were trimmed by 6 bases and 1 base, with 10 bases remaining between them. The V gene's germline CDR1 is LGHNT and CDR2 FRNRAP.

The V and J genes are TRBV20-1 and TRBJ1-1, with D possibly matching TRBD1 (6 bases). The V end was cut by 2 bases, the J end by 2 bases, with 12 bases between. The CDR3 consists of 14 residues. Germline-derived CDR1 and CDR2 are DFQATT and SNEGSKA (reference sequence). For the CDR3, the DNA is TGCAGTGCTAGACCACAGGGTTTAAACACTGAAGCTTTCTTT. Translated: CSARPQGLNTEAFF.

With respect to this clonotype: This clone may be a read error of a much larger clone one base away. In nucleotides, the CDR3 is TGTGCCAGCAGCGGGGGGGGGAGCGTCCTAATCAATGAGCAGTTCTTC. It is translated as CASSGGGSVLINEQFF. The rearrangement uses TRBV7-9 and TRBJ2-1, with TRBD2 matching 7 bases. The ends lost 5 bases at V and 6 bases at J; junction bases unmatched: 13. This CDR3 spans 16 amino acids. Germline V gene data show CDR1 as SEHNR and CDR2 as FQNEAQ (reference sequence). The full variable domain, its missing parts supplied by reference TRBV7-9 and TRBJ2-1, is DTGVSQNPRHKITKRGQNVTFRCDPISEHNRLYWYRQTLGQGPEFLTYFQNEAQLEKSRLLSDRFSAERPKGSFSTLEIQRTEQGDSAMYLCASSGGGSVLINEQFFGPGTRLTVL.

The chain recombines TRBV11-1 with TRBJ2-1, with D hard to call. The germline V gene encodes CDR1 SGHAT and CDR2 FQDESV (reference sequence). Trimming removed 4 bases from V and 0 bases from J, with 10 bases in between. This CDR3 is 15 amino acids long. DNA for the CDR3: TGTGCCAGCAGCTCCCCACAAATCTCCTACAATGAGCAGTTCTTC. Protein sequence: CASSSPQISYNEQFF.

The J gene is TRBJ1-4, the V gene TRBV7-9; 8 nucleotides line up with TRBD1. CDR1 and CDR2 (germline): SEHNR, FQNEAQ (reference sequence). Trimming took 5 bases from V and 8 from J; bases not matched to a gene: 10. The CDR3 spans 15 residues. The CDR3 DNA follows: TGTGCCAGCAGCCCTAGAGCCTCAGGGGGCGAAAAACTGTTTTTT. It is translated as CASSPRASGGEKLFF.

This clonotype was counted a few times. This chain links TRBV29-1 with TRBJ2-3; 9 bases are a match to TRBD1. V dropped 7 bases and J dropped 2; count of bases not matched to a gene: 19. In germline, CDR1 is SQVTM, CDR2 ANQGSEA. The CDR3 spans 18 residues. The CDR3 spells CSGNLPGQGSSHTDTQYF. For the CDR3, the DNA is TGCAGCGGCAACCTGCCGGGACAGGGTTCCAGCCACACAGATACGCAGTATTTT.

The chain joins TRBV3-1 to TRBJ1-2; D unresolved. Deletions cut 0 bases from V and 6 bases from J, with 11 bases between. The CDR3 length is 14 residues. CDR1 LGHDT and CDR2 YNNKEL come from the germline V gene (reference sequence). The CDR3 sequence is CASSQDTTLDGYTF. The CDR3, as DNA: TGTGCCAGCAGCCAAGATACGACTTTAGATGGCTACACCTTC.

The chain joins TRBV20-1 to TRBJ1-5; maybe TRBD1 (6 bases). The V gene lost 6 bases and the J gene lost 1 base, with 16 bases spanning the gap. Germline-derived CDR1 and CDR2 are DFQATT and SNEGSKA (reference sequence). The CDR3 covers 15 residues. The CDR3: CSANIRGLSNQPQHF. The DNA for the CDR3 is TGCAGTGCAAACATCAGGGGTTTGAGCAATCAGCCCCAGCATTTT.

The chain links TRBV6-2 or TRBV6-3 to TRBJ2-7; D uncertain. The ends were cut back, 7 bases at V and 3 bases at J, with 10 bases in the middle. The germline V gene encodes CDR1 MNHEY and CDR2 SVGEGT. There are 12 residues in the CDR3. The CDR3 here is CASKDSYYEQYF. CDR3 DNA: TGTGCCAGCAAAGACTCTTACTACGAGCAGTACTTC.

The chain links TRBV20-1 to TRBJ2-3, with D tentatively TRBD2 (6 bases). Germline CDR1 and CDR2: DFQATT and SNEGSKA (reference sequence). This CDR3 has 16 residues. V shed 0 bases and J shed 2 bases, with 15 bases lying between them. The CDR3 protein is CSARDPAGSTTDTQYF. The CDR3 nucleotides are TGCAGTGCTAGAGATCCCGCGGGGTCCACCACAGATACGCAGTATTTT.

This clonotype was seen many times. This chain uses TRBV4-2 with TRBJ1-1, with 9 bases identical to TRBD1. Per the germline V gene, CDR1 is LGHNA and CDR2 is YNFKEQ. With 2 bases clipped from V and 6 bases from J, the junction kept 13 bases outside the gene matches. The CDR3 is made up of 17 amino acids. DNA of the CDR3: TGTGCCAGCAGCCAAACCGGGACAGGGATCCGGCGGGCTGAAGCTTTCTTT. Translated, it gives CASSQTGTGIRRAEAFF.